This T cell receptor (beta chain) was retrieved from a study of T cell changes during pregnancy in multiple sclerosis. The repertoire was sequenced with immunoSEQ multiplex PCR; TCRdb's copy has only in-frame clones and lacks some. The table includes roughly 62,000 clones, 80% to 90% detected once. V was pared by 0 bases and J by 2 bases, with 4 bases of the junction left unmatched. Germline V gives CDR1 MGHRA, CDR2 YSYEKL. The CDR3 is 19 residues long. This chain uses TRBV4-1 with TRBJ2-1; 16 bases match TRBD2. The origin of this receptor is a female donor with multiple sclerosis, enrolled in a pregnancy study. The sequences come from peripheral blood, collected in the first trimester of pregnancy. CDR3 amino acids: CASSQETGTSGGAYNEQFF. CDR3 DNA sequence: TGCGCCAGCAGCCAAGAAACCGGGACTAGCGGGGGGGCCTACAATGAGCAGTTCTTC.